This record concerns one T cell receptor beta chain sequence. Only in-frame clones appear in the TCRdb table, and some are missing; sequencing was by immunoSEQ multiplex PCR. Of around 100,000 clones listed, 81% are singletons. The sample belongs to a study of radiotherapy plus CTLA-4 blockade in lung cancer. In germline, CDR1 is KGHSH, CDR2 LQKENI. J gave up 1 base and V 6 bases, and 2 bases lay outside the gene matches. The length of the CDR3 is 13 residues. This sequence originates from a human donor with non-small cell lung cancer that progressed on radiotherapy plus ipilimumab. Some clones in this sample may be carry-over from other donors' samples. The sequencing used peripheral blood, collected from a patient treated with radiotherapy plus ipilimumab. The chain links TRBV18 to TRBJ1-2, with TRBD1 matching 7 bases. CDR3 loop: CASSDRVNYGYTF. CDR3 DNA sequence: TGTGCCAGCTCCGACAGGGTTAACTATGGCTACACCTTC.